The clone carrying this T cell receptor beta chain was detected once. No antigen is known for it. This sample was included in a study of T cell responses to AZD1222 COVID-19 vaccine. Looking at the study overall: Analysis merged second doses at about 4 or about 12 weeks.

Per germline, CDR1 SGHTA and CDR2 FQGTGA. The trim removed 0 bases at V and 5 bases at J, leaving 2 bases unmatched. This CDR3 spans 14 amino acids. Clones were sequenced by immunoSEQ multiplex PCR, and TCRdb holds only the in-frame ones, with some missing. The sample records 92,000 or so clones, approximately 87% being singletons. Findings and limits, study-wide: A rise in Spike-specific TCR breadth and depth followed two AZD1222 doses. Regions 160-218 and 743-854 dominated among vaccine-associated CD4 TCRs spanning spike.

This receptor was obtained from an adult in good health. The sample consisted of peripheral blood, taken on day 0 of AZD1222 vaccination. This chain joins TRBV7-3 and TRBJ2-7, with 9 bases aligning to TRBD1. CDR3 DNA: TGTGCCAGCAGCTTAACGGGACAGGGCCACGAGCAGTACTTC. This encodes CASSLTGQGHEQYF. The complete variable domain, with remaining parts taken from reference TRBV7-3 and TRBJ2-7, reads GAGVSQTPSNKVTEKGKYVELRCDPISGHTALYWYRQSLGQGPEFLIYFQGTGAADDSGLPNDRFFAVRPEGSVSTLKIQRTERGDSAVYLCASSLTGQGHEQYFGPGTRLTVT.